This T cell receptor beta chain was profiled in a study of CD8+ T cells in alopecia areata. Study-level findings and limits: Normal skin's resident alphabeta T cells are sequenced alongside lesional scalp T cells. The study found higher clonality in lesional than normal scalp, especially in alopecia totalis/universalis.

Sequencing templates came from extracted RNA that was reverse transcribed into cDNA. Clones were read by immunoSEQ multiplex PCR, and TCRdb kept only the in-frame ones, dropping some. The sample has fewer than 200,000 clones, just under 60% seen once; the top ten hold under 15%. The germline gives CDR1 SQVTM, CDR2 ANQGSEA. V lost 4 bases, J lost 4 bases, and 0 bases stayed unmatched. The CDR3 consists of 11 residues. Concerning this clone itself: The antigen remains undetermined.

The input for sequencing was CD4+ T cells sorted from blood, taken at week 0. The TCR comes from a human donor with alopecia areata. The chain joins TRBV29-1 to TRBJ1-1, with 7 bases that match TRBD1. The chain's CDR3 is CSVGQGTEAFF. The CDR3, as DNA: TGCAGCGTTGGACAGGGCACTGAAGCTTTCTTT.